This T cell receptor beta chain emerged from a study of blood T cell repertoires in COVID-19. About the study: Acute-phase and convalescent COVID-19 samples originated in the United States, Italy and Spain. T cells, B-cell-depleted T cells, or PBMCs provided the cDNA or gDNA that served as material.

Authors' methods: Scientists estimated how many nucleated cells there were by amplifying reference gene primers. Libraries were prepared by immunoSEQ multiplex PCR; TCRdb keeps only in-frame clonotypes and omits some of them. V, J and clone size reflect that table, while D and trimming were determined from the DNA. This table holds 200,000 to 250,000 clones, just under 85% found once. Germline V gene data show CDR1 as KGHSH and CDR2 as LQKENI. V was cut by 1 base and J by 7 bases, with 20 bases left in between. CDR3 size: 17 residues. V and J are TRBV18 and TRBJ2-1; the D gene is possibly TRBD2 (5 bases). The sample taken for sequencing was peripheral blood. The origin of this receptor is a woman aged 55-69 years with active or convalescent COVID-19. This CDR3 reads CASSPRVTGSGSNEQFF. The CDR3 DNA reads TGTGCCAGCTCACCACGCGTCACTGGGAGTGGAAGTAATGAGCAGTTCTTC.